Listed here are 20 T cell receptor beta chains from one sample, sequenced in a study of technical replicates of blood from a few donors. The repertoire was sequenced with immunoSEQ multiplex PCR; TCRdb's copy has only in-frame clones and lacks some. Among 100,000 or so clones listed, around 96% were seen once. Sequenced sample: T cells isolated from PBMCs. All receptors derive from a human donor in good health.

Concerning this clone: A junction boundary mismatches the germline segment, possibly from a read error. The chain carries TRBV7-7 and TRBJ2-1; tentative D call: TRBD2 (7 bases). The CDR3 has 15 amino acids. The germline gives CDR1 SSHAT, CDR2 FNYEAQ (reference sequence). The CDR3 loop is CASSLGGPPTNEQFF. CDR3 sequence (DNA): TGTGCTAGCAGCTTGGGGGGGCCCCCAACGAATGAGCAGTTCTTC.

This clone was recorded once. CDR3 nucleotides: TGTGCCAGCAGTGTCTATAGGACTGACTCCTACGAGCAGTACTTC. Protein sequence: CASSVYRTDSYEQYF. The chain couples TRBV6-1 to TRBJ2-7, with a weak D call TRBD2 (5 bases). This CDR3 has 15 residues. With 4 bases removed from V and 0 bases from J, the gap between germline ends came to 13 bases. The germline V gene has CDR1 MNHNS and CDR2 SASEGT.

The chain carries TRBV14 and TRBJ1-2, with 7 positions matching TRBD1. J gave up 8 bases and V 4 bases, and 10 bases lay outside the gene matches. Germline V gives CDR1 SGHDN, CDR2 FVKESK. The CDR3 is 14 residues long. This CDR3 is CASSPQGGRAGYTF. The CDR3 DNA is TGTGCCAGCAGCCCTCAGGGGGGACGCGCCGGCTACACCTTC.

CDR3 DNA sequence: TGTGCCAGCAGTTACCCCAGAGAGGGCAGGGGGAGGGAAGCTTTCTTT. Translated, it gives CASSYPREGRGREAFF. The gene calls are TRBV6-5 and TRBJ1-1; 7 bases match TRBD1. Germline V gene lookup returns CDR1 MNHEY and CDR2 SVGAGI. V lost 2 bases, J lost 8 bases, and 14 bases stayed unmatched. The CDR3 has 16 residues.

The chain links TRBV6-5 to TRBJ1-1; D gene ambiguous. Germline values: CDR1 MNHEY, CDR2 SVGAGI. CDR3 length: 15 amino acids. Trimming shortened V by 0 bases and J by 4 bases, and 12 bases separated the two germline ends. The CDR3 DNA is TGTGCCAGCAGTTACTCGATGATGCGGTTCACTGAAGCTTTCTTT. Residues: CASSYSMMRFTEAFF.

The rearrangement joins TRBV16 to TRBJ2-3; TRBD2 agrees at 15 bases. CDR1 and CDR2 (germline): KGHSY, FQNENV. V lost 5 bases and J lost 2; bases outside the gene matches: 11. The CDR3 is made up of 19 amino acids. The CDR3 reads CASSTRTSGRAKNTDTQYF. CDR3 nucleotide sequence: TGTGCCAGCAGCACCCGGACTAGCGGGAGGGCCAAGAACACAGATACGCAGTATTTT.

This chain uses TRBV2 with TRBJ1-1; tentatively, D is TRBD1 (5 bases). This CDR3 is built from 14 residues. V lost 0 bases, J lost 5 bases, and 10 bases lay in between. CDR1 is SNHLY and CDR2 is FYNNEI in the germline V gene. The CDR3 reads CASSEAPGRTEAFF. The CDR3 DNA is TGTGCCAGCAGTGAAGCTCCAGGGCGGACTGAAGCTTTCTTT.

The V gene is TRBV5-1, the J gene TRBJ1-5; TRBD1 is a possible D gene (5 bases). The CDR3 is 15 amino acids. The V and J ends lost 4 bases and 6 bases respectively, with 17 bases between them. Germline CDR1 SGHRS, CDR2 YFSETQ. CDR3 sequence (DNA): TGCGCCAGCAGCGCGGAGGGGAGCGCAAGTCAGCCCCAGCATTTT. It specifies CASSAEGSASQPQHF.

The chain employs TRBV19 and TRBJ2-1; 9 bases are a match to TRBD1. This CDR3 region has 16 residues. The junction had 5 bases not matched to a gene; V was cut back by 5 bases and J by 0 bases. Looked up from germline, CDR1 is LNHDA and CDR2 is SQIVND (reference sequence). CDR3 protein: CASSPGQGGSYNEQFF. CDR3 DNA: TGTGCCAGTAGTCCGGGACAGGGCGGCTCCTACAATGAGCAGTTCTTC.

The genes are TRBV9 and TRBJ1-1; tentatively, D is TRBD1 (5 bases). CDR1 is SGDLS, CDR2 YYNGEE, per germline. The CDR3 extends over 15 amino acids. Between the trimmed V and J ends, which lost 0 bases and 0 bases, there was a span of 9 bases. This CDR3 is CASSVEGPVNTEAFF. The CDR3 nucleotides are TGTGCCAGCAGCGTAGAGGGGCCAGTGAACACTGAAGCTTTCTTT.

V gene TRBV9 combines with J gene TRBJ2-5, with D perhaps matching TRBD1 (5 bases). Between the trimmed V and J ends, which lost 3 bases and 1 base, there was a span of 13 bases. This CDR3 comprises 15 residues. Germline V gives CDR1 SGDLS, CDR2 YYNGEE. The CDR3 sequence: CASSAPVTGQETQYF. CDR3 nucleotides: TGTGCCAGCAGCGCCCCGGTTACAGGCCAAGAGACCCAGTACTTC.

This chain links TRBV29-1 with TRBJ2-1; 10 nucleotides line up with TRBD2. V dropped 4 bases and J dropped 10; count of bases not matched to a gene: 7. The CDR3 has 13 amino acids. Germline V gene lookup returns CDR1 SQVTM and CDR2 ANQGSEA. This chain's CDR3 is CSVVVLAGEEQFF. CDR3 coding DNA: TGCAGCGTTGTGGTGCTAGCGGGGGAAGAGCAGTTCTTC.

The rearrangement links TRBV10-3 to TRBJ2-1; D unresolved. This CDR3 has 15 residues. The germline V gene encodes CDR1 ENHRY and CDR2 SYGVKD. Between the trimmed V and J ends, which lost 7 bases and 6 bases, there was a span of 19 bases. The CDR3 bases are TGTGCCATCACTTCGTCGAGAGGCCCCTTCAATGAGCAGTTCTTC. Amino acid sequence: CAITSSRGPFNEQFF.

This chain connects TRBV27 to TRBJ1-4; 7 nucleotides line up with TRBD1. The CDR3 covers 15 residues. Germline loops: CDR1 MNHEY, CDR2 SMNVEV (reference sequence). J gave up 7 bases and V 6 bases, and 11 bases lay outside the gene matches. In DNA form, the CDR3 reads TGTGCCAGCAGCCACCAACGACAGGGCGGTGAAAAACTGTTTTTT. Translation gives CASSHQRQGGEKLFF.

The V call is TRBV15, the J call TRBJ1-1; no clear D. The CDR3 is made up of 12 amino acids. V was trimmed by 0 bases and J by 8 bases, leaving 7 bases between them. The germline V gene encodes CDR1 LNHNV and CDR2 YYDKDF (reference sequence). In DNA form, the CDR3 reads TGTGCCACCAGCAGAGATCACCAGGAAGCTTTCTTT. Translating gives CATSRDHQEAFF.

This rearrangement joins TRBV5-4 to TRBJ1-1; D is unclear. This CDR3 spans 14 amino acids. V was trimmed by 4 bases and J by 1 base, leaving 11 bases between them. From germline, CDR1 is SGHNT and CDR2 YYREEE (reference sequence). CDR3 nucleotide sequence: TGTGCCAGCAGCCCGGGTACATCGAACACTGAAGCTTTCTTT. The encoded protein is CASSPGTSNTEAFF.

Here the CDR3 reads CASSQDANPRQPQHF. CDR3 sequence (DNA): TGCGCCAGCAGCCAAGATGCGAACCCGAGGCAGCCCCAGCATTTT. V and J are TRBV4-1 and TRBJ1-5, with D unclear. Trimming took off 0 bases at V and 7 bases at J, with 13 bases between the two ends. The CDR3 length is 15 residues. CDR1 MGHRA and CDR2 YSYEKL come from the germline V gene.

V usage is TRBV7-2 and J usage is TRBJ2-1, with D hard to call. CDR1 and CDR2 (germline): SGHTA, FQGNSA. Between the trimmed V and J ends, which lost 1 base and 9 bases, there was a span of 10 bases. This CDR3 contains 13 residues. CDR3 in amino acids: CASSLVQRGEQFF. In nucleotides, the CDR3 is TGTGCCAGCAGCTTAGTTCAGCGTGGTGAGCAGTTCTTC.

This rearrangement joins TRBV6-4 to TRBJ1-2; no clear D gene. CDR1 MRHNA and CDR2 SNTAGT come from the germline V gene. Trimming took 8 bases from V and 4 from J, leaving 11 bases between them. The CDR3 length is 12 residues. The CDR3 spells CASGEGTYGYTF. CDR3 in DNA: TGTGCCAGCGGAGAAGGTACCTATGGCTACACCTTC.

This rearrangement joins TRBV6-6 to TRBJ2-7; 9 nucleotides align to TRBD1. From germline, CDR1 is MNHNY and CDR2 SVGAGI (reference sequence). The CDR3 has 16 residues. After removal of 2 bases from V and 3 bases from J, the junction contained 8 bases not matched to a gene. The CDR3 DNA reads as TGTGCCAGCAGTTACCTGGGGACAGGGAAAGACTACGAGCAGTACTTC. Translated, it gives CASSYLGTGKDYEQYF.